Listed below are T cell receptor beta chains from one sample, sequenced in a study of CD8 T cells in ankylosing spondylitis. TCRdb redid the calling of the 5' RACE reads with MiXCR, one entry per CDR3 protein. The top ten hold over 9% of the sample, which has approximately 100,000 distinct CDR3 sequences, around 24% seen once. Material: synovial fluid, either unsorted or a sorted T cell fraction (not recorded which). The receptors stem from a male donor with ankylosing spondylitis. CDR3s include the opening cysteine and the closing phenylalanine or tryptophan. The D gene is left open where the match is weak. Clone size is stated in some rows and not others, as once, few, many or a class when expanded.

clone_size d_call v_call cdr3_aa
few TRBD1 TRBV20-1 CSAVPGQGVETQYF
few TRBD2 TRBV7-9 CASSFYEGLAGYNEQFF
once TRBD1 TRBV5-1 CASSLTTGNSGNTIYF
few TRBD1 TRBV18 CASSQGTDYYGYTF
few - TRBV30 CAWRGSYEQYF
- - TRBV24-1 CATSDSKDTQYF
many TRBD1 TRBV24-1 CATSGVAPATGLYGYTF
- - TRBV5-1 CASSLDGANYGYTF
few TRBD2 TRBV18 CASSPAGGYNEQFF
many - TRBV14 CASSPGGDTQYF
- - TRBV5-1 CASSPEAGPNTGELFF
once TRBD1 TRBV27 CASKPLTGNSPLHF
few TRBD2 TRBV7-7 CASSLVSAGAWTGELFF
few TRBD1 TRBV19 CASSIAGTGDGYTF
few - TRBV5-1 CASSSQGTTDTQYF
- TRBD1 TRBV3-1 CASSQIPTGETEAFF
- TRBD2 TRBV10-3 CAISGVGAALASTNEQFF
few - TRBV20-1 CSARDRLFTDTQYF
many - TRBV28 CASLMGGGYEQYF
- - TRBV4-2 CASSQGTDLYTF
- TRBD2 TRBV25-1 CASSDLRLAGYQETQYF
few - TRBV20-1 CSASPPGANVLTF
- - TRBV30 CAWSVRGGTAEAFF
few - TRBV11-2 CASSAGGYTF
- TRBD1 TRBV11-3 CASSSGTGLILQETQYF
many TRBD2 TRBV20-1 CSARVPTSGRENEQFF
few - TRBV5-5 CASSYTARTEAFF
- - TRBV20-1 CSARDRIGHGEKLFF
few TRBD1 TRBV2 CASRTGTVSYEQYF
few - TRBV20-1 CSARASGGGEQFF
- - TRBV30 CAWSEDYPGEQYF
few - TRBV9 CASSEPSVGEQFF
few TRBD1 TRBV5-1 CASSQSGTGVTDTQYF
few TRBD2 TRBV2 CASITAGLAEETQYF
few TRBD1 TRBV5-6 CATSGQAGTGELFF
few TRBD1 TRBV27 CASSPRTGVNTEAFF
- TRBD1 TRBV29-1 CSIGQVYNEQFF
many - TRBV20-1 CSARDGRVLTEAFF
- - TRBV2 CASRQSVGPSDTQYF
- - TRBV5-1 CASSDPRDGSGNTIYF
few - TRBV5-1 CASREDGGPTEAFF
- - TRBV18 CASSPPRTGTDTQYF
few - TRBV7-2 CASSYQGGRETQYF
many - TRBV7-2 CASSLASQGATQYF
- - TRBV2 CASSETQGHNEQFF
- - TRBV24-1 CATKSDRTTGELFF